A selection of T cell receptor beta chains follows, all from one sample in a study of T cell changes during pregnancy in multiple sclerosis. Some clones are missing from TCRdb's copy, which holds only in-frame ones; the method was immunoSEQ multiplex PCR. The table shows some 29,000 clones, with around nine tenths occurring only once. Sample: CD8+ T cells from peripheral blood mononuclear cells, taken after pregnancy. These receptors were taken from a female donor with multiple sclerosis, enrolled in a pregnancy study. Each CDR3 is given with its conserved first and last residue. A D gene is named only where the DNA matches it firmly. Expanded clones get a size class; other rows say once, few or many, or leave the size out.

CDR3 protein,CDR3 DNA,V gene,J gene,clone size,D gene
CASTPRVTSGTPSGETQYF,TGTGCCAGCACCCCTAGGGTGACTAGCGGGACGCCTTCTGGGGAGACCCAGTACTTC,TRBV27,TRBJ2-5,once,TRBD2
CATSKLGLAGEDEQYF,TGTGCCACCAGCAAGTTGGGACTAGCGGGAGAGGACGAGCAGTACTTC,TRBV15,TRBJ2-7,NA,TRBD2
CSTPSRKDGYTF,TGCAGCACCCCCAGCAGGAAGGATGGCTACACCTTC,TRBV29-1,TRBJ1-2,once,NA
CASSGPGRESTDTQYF,TGTGCCAGCAGTGGTCCCGGGAGGGAATCCACAGATACGCAGTATTTT,TRBV2,TRBJ2-3,NA,TRBD2
CASSSEGGASETQYF,TGTGCCAGCAGCTCCGAAGGAGGGGCGTCAGAGACCCAGTACTTC,TRBV9,TRBJ2-5,NA,NA
CSALLQGAQGYTF,TGCAGCGCCTTACTCCAGGGGGCGCAAGGCTACACCTTC,TRBV29-1,TRBJ1-2,NA,TRBD1
CASSQDWRGSHQPQHF,TGCGCCAGCAGCCAAGATTGGAGGGGCTCTCATCAGCCCCAGCATTTT,TRBV4-3,TRBJ1-5,NA,NA
CASMEGLTEAFF,TGTGCCAGTATGGAGGGGCTCACTGAAGCTTTCTTT,TRBV19,TRBJ1-1,NA,NA
CASSPREIRVYDTEAFF,TGTGCCAGCAGCCCAAGGGAGATACGAGTTTATGACACTGAAGCTTTCTTT,TRBV7-9,TRBJ1-1,NA,NA
CASSLTGTAYGYTF,TGTGCCAGCAGCTTAACCGGGACTGCGTATGGCTACACCTTC,TRBV5-5,TRBJ1-2,NA,NA
CASSLGQGSYEQYF,TGTGCCAGCAGTTTGGGACAGGGGTCATACGAGCAGTACTTC,TRBV27,TRBJ2-7,once,TRBD1
CASSSGIRGTEAFF,TGTGCCAGCAGCTCGGGGATCCGGGGCACTGAAGCTTTCTTT,TRBV7-3,TRBJ1-1,NA,NA
CASPTRQGSYEQYF,TGTGCCAGCCCTACGAGACAGGGTTCCTACGAGCAGTACTTC,TRBV6-5,TRBJ2-7,NA,TRBD1
CASSLGVGGYEQYF,TGTGCCAGCAGCTTAGGCGTAGGGGGCTACGAGCAGTACTTC,TRBV7-2,TRBJ2-7,NA,NA
CASSPPGGRAHEQFF,TGTGCCAGCAGCCCCCCCGGGGGGAGGGCCCATGAGCAGTTCTTC,TRBV9,TRBJ2-1,NA,TRBD2
CSVEDLGRENEQFF,TGCAGCGTTGAAGATTTAGGGCGGGAGAATGAGCAGTTCTTC,TRBV29-1,TRBJ2-1,NA,TRBD2
CAISDDDSERFF,TGTGCCATCAGTGACGACGACTCCGAGCGGTTCTTC,TRBV10-3,TRBJ2-1,once,NA
CSVGAGASYNEQFF,TGCAGCGTTGGAGCGGGAGCCTCCTACAATGAGCAGTTCTTC,TRBV29-1,TRBJ2-1,once,TRBD2
CASSEIDSTTNEKLFF,TGTGCCAGCAGTGAAATCGACAGCACAACTAATGAAAAACTGTTTTTT,TRBV25-1,TRBJ1-4,NA,NA
CAAGKGGLYEQYF,TGTGCCGCCGGAAAAGGAGGCCTCTACGAGCAGTACTTC,TRBV10-3,TRBJ2-7,NA,NA
CAISVDREAFF,TGTGCCATCAGCGTGGACAGAGAAGCTTTCTTT,TRBV10-3,TRBJ1-1,once,NA
CASSDRTGLSGRQFF,TGTGCCAGCAGCGATCGGACAGGTCTAAGCGGGAGACAGTTCTTC,TRBV9,TRBJ2-1,NA,NA
CASSQDRLDNSEQFF,TGTGCCAGCAGCCAAGATAGGCTAGATAATAGTGAGCAGTTCTTC,TRBV4-2,TRBJ2-1,NA,NA
CASSSRASPYEQYF,TGTGCCAGCAGCTCCCGGGCTAGCCCCTACGAGCAGTACTTC,TRBV11-3,TRBJ2-7,NA,NA
CASRGESGTYPYEQYF,TGTGCCAGCAGGGGAGAGTCCGGGACTTATCCCTACGAGCAGTACTTC,TRBV11-2,TRBJ2-7,few,NA
CASSQVTSGSYNEQFF,TGCGCCAGCAGCCAAGTGACTAGCGGGAGTTACAATGAGCAGTTCTTC,TRBV4-3,TRBJ2-1,NA,TRBD2
CASSQGSPYEQYF,TGTGCCAGCAGTCAAGGGAGCCCCTACGAGCAGTACTTC,TRBV11-3,TRBJ2-7,NA,NA
CASSLWGTGETQYF,TGTGCTAGCAGCTTATGGGGCACAGGAGAGACCCAGTACTTC,TRBV7-7,TRBJ2-5,NA,NA
CASSTQGENNQPQHF,TGTGCCAGCAGTACCCAGGGGGAGAACAATCAGCCCCAGCATTTT,TRBV6-1,TRBJ1-5,NA,TRBD1
CASSVSSGASYEQYF,TGTGCCAGCAGCGTATCTAGCGGGGCCTCCTACGAGCAGTACTTC,TRBV9,TRBJ2-7,once,TRBD2
CASSFGLAGLYNEQFF,TGTGCCAGCAGTTTCGGTCTAGCGGGCCTGTACAATGAGCAGTTCTTC,TRBV27,TRBJ2-1,NA,TRBD2
CASSVGQGTDTQYF,TGTGCCAGCAGCGTAGGACAGGGGACAGATACGCAGTATTTT,TRBV9,TRBJ2-3,NA,TRBD1
CASSIVGSSYEQYF,TGTGCCAGTAGTATCGTCGGGTCCTCCTACGAGCAGTACTTC,TRBV19,TRBJ2-7,NA,NA
CASSIGLAGGDEQFF,TGTGCCAGTAGTATAGGGCTAGCGGGAGGGGATGAGCAGTTCTTC,TRBV19,TRBJ2-1,NA,TRBD2
CASSHLYQPQHF,TGTGCCAGCAGCCATCTATATCAGCCCCAGCATTTT,TRBV6-6,TRBJ1-5,NA,NA
CATSRNRGRNTEAFF,TGTGCCACCAGCAGGAACAGGGGGCGGAACACTGAAGCTTTCTTT,TRBV15,TRBJ1-1,few,TRBD1
CASSQGPSSYEQYF,TGTGCCAGCAGCCAGGGCCCCAGCTCCTACGAGCAGTACTTC,TRBV5-6,TRBJ2-7,NA,NA
CASSQGPRLEASGRIDYNEQFF,TGTGCCAGCAGCCAAGGGCCGAGGCTTGAGGCTAGCGGGAGAATTGACTACAATGAGCAGTTCTTC,TRBV27,TRBJ2-1,NA,TRBD2
CASSLGGSYNEQFF,TGTGCCAGCAGTTTAGGGGGCTCTTACAATGAGCAGTTCTTC,TRBV27,TRBJ2-1,NA,NA
CASTGVDYGYTF,TGTGCCAGCACCGGGGTCGACTATGGCTACACCTTC,TRBV7-2,TRBJ1-2,NA,NA
CASSRLADNNEQFF,TGTGCCAGCTCACGACTAGCGGATAACAATGAGCAGTTCTTC,TRBV18,TRBJ2-1,NA,TRBD2
CASRAGWTEAFF,TGTGCCAGCAGAGCAGGGTGGACTGAAGCTTTCTTT,TRBV6-1,TRBJ1-1,few,NA
CASSPRGGGYTF,TGTGCCAGCAGCCCTAGAGGGGGTGGCTACACCTTC,TRBV7-9,TRBJ1-2,NA,NA
CASSWGLWDTEAFF,TGTGCCAGCAGTTGGGGACTGTGGGACACTGAAGCTTTCTTT,TRBV6-5,TRBJ1-1,NA,NA
CASSLTSGRGLDEQFF,TGTGCCAGCAGCCTGACTAGCGGGAGGGGGTTGGATGAGCAGTTCTTC,TRBV11-2,TRBJ2-1,NA,TRBD2
CASSLTVTSYNEQFF,TGTGCCAGCAGCTTAACTGTTACCTCCTACAATGAGCAGTTCTTC,TRBV7-2,TRBJ2-1,NA,NA
CASSSAQGDRDEQYF,TGTGCCAGCAGCTCAGCCCAGGGGGATCGGGACGAGCAGTACTTC,TRBV6-4,TRBJ2-7,NA,TRBD1
CALGGGGYGYTF,TGTGCCCTCGGGGGGGGCGGCTATGGCTACACCTTC,TRBV6-1,TRBJ1-2,NA,NA